Listed here are 23 T cell receptor beta chains from one sample, sequenced in a study of response to subunit inactivated influenza vaccine. Each CDR3 protein is one row after TCRdb ran MiXCR on the RT-PCR reads. The sample has about 530,000 distinct CDR3 sequences; approximately 13% are singletons. Sequenced material: PBMCs from blood, taken roughly 48 days after vaccination. The receptors shown here come from a man between 50 and 59 years old who received an inactivated influenza vaccine.

V gene TRBV5-5 combines with J gene TRBJ2-1; D unresolved. The CDR3 consists of 13 residues. Germline CDR1 is SGHKS and CDR2 is YYEKEE (reference sequence). The germline V and J ends were trimmed by 2 bases and 8 bases, with 11 bases remaining between them. The CDR3 region is CASSFQLPDEQFF. CDR3 sequence (DNA): TGTGCCAGCAGCTTCCAACTCCCGGATGAGCAGTTCTTC.

This clonotype has just a few counts. The CDR3 nucleotides are TGCAGTGCTAGGAACAGGAACAACGGGTACTTC. Translation gives CSARNRNNGYF. The rearrangement joins TRBV20-1 to TRBJ2-5; D perhaps matches TRBD1 (5 bases). Germline V gene data show CDR1 as DFQATT and CDR2 as SNEGSKA (reference sequence). The CDR3 is made up of 11 amino acids. V dropped 3 bases and J dropped 13 bases, with 15 bases sitting between them.

The V and J genes are TRBV7-9 and TRBJ2-7; 9 bases map to TRBD2. CDR3 length: 14 amino acids. The V gene end was trimmed by 6 bases and the J gene end by 4 bases; junction bases not matched to a gene: 7. Per the germline V gene, CDR1 is SEHNR and CDR2 is FQNEAQ (reference sequence). DNA for the CDR3: TGTGCCAGCAGTCATGGACTAGCGTCGTACGAGCAGTACTTC. Its protein is CASSHGLASYEQYF.

DNA for the CDR3: TGTGCCAGCAGTGACTACCGGGCCCAGTACTTC. This encodes CASSDYRAQYF. The genes are TRBV25-1 and TRBJ2-7; no reliable D call. Germline CDR1 reads MGHDK; CDR2 reads SYGVNS. The CDR3 covers 11 residues. V was cut by 3 bases and J by 10 bases, with 10 bases left in between.

The chain recombines TRBV5-5 with TRBJ2-1; no clear D. The CDR3 loop spans 13 amino acids. The V gene's germline CDR1 is SGHKS and CDR2 YYEKEE (reference sequence). V was shortened by 1 base and J by 9 bases, with 11 bases between the two germline ends. This CDR3 reads CASSLHDTGEQFF. The DNA of the CDR3 is TGTGCCAGCAGCTTGCACGACACCGGTGAGCAGTTCTTC.

Regarding this clonotype: Germline and junction disagree at one end, which may indicate a read error. V and J are TRBV6-1 and TRBJ1-6, with a possible D match to TRBD1 (5 bases). This CDR3 spans 14 amino acids. Germline loops: CDR1 MNHNS, CDR2 SASEGT. The CDR3 is CASTEGGVRAPLHF. The CDR3 bases are TGTGCCAGCACTGAAGGAGGGGTCCGAGCACCCCTCCACTTT.

The chain links TRBV2 to TRBJ2-3; D gene ambiguous. The CDR3 sequence is 14 residues long. Germline CDR1 is SNHLY and CDR2 is FYNNEI. V lost 1 base and J 2 bases, leaving 7 bases between the germline ends. The CDR3 DNA reads as TGTGCCAGCAGTGAAGTAGAATACACAGATACGCAGTATTTT. Protein: CASSEVEYTDTQYF.

The sample holds many counts of this clonotype. The chain recombines TRBV15 with TRBJ2-1, with D perhaps matching TRBD1 (5 bases). This CDR3 contains 13 residues. The V end lost 3 bases, the J end lost 5 bases, and 8 bases lay between the germline ends. Germline loops: CDR1 LNHNV, CDR2 YYDKDF (reference sequence). The CDR3, as DNA: TGTGCCACCAGCAGTACGACAGACAATGAGCAGTTCTTC. As protein: CATSSTTDNEQFF.

This clonotype was counted a few times. The chain carries TRBV6-1 and TRBJ1-5; 7 nucleotides align to TRBD1. Germline V gene sequence: CDR1 MNHNS, CDR2 SASEGT. This CDR3 region has 13 residues. V was pared by 11 bases and J by 3 bases, with 7 bases of the junction left unmatched. The chain's CDR3 is CACRTGVNQPQHF. In DNA, the CDR3 is TGTGCCTGTCGGACAGGCGTCAATCAGCCCCAGCATTTT.

J is TRBJ2-6 and V is TRBV28; D is possibly TRBD2 (5 bases). The germline CDR1 and CDR2 sequences are MDHEN and SYDVKM. The CDR3 covers 14 residues. The V end lost 6 bases, the J end lost 8 bases, and 14 bases lay between the germline ends. This chain's CDR3 is CASRPRGRTNVLTF. For the CDR3, the DNA is TGTGCCAGCAGACCCCGGGGAAGGACCAACGTCCTGACTTTC.

This clonotype came up a few times. The V gene is TRBV11-2, the J gene TRBJ1-1; no clear D. The germline V gene has CDR1 SGHAT and CDR2 FQNNGV. Trimming removed 5 bases from V and 5 bases from J, with 21 bases in between. The CDR3 loop spans 16 amino acids. Here the CDR3 DNA reads TGTGCCAGCAGCCGCGGGTCCATGGGGATAGCGACTGAAGCTTTCTTT. It is translated as CASSRGSMGIATEAFF. Combining the CDR3 with reference TRBV11-2 and TRBJ1-1 gives the whole variable domain EAGVAQSPRYKIIEKRQSVAFWCNPISGHATLYWYQQILGQGPKLLIQFQNNGVVDDSQLPKDRFSAERLKGVDSTLKIQPAKLEDSAVYLCASSRGSMGIATEAFFGQGTRLTVV.

The rearrangement links TRBV28 to TRBJ2-2; 10 positions match TRBD2. This CDR3 is 18 amino acids long. Germline-derived CDR1 and CDR2 are MDHEN and SYDVKM. V shed 3 bases, J shed 4 bases, and the junction held 11 bases outside the gene matches. CDR3 amino acids: CASSFSGRFSLGTGELFF. The CDR3 DNA reads as TGTGCCAGCAGTTTTAGCGGGAGGTTCTCGCTGGGCACCGGGGAGCTGTTTTTT.

There are many counts of this clonotype. The chain carries TRBV6-2 or TRBV6-3 and TRBJ2-7, with D unresolved. There are 15 residues in the CDR3. The V gene lost 2 bases and the J gene lost 0 bases, with 11 bases spanning the gap. CDR1 and CDR2 from the germline V gene are MNHEY and SVGEGT. CDR3 sequence: CASSYPLGRSYEQYF. CDR3 nucleotide sequence: TGTGCCAGCAGTTACCCTTTGGGCCGCTCCTACGAGCAGTACTTC.

This clonotype has more than one count but fewer than ten. This chain links TRBV20-1 with TRBJ2-3; 9 nucleotides agree with TRBD2. Germline V gene lookup returns CDR1 DFQATT and CDR2 SNEGSKA (reference sequence). The CDR3 totals 14 residues. Losses at the gene ends were 1 base for V and 2 bases for J; bases not matched to a gene: 1. CDR3 sequence reads: CSARGGGDTDTQYF. CDR3 in DNA: TGCAGTGCTAGAGGCGGGGGGGACACAGATACGCAGTATTTT.

This clonotype was recorded at least ten times. This chain joins TRBV20-1 and TRBJ1-5; D gene uncertain. The germline gives CDR1 DFQATT, CDR2 SNEGSKA (reference sequence). This CDR3 has 14 residues. V was clipped by 8 bases and J by 2 bases, with 16 bases between them. The CDR3 DNA sequence: TGCAGTACTCTCGGCGGGTCCCGCAATCAGCCCCAGCATTTT. Residues: CSTLGGSRNQPQHF.

Many counts were recorded for this clonotype. The chain employs TRBV7-6 and TRBJ2-1; D is perhaps TRBD1 (5 bases). Germline CDR1 reads SGHVS; CDR2 reads FNYEAQ. The V end was cut by 1 base, the J end by 4 bases, with 11 bases between. This CDR3 contains 15 residues. CDR3 amino acids: CASSLVGRKYNEQFF. The DNA of the CDR3 is TGTGCCAGCAGCTTAGTGGGGCGGAAATACAATGAGCAGTTCTTC.

The gene calls are TRBV5-1 and TRBJ2-7, with 15 bases fitting TRBD2. The CDR3 totals 16 residues. V was pared by 4 bases and J by 2 bases, with 4 bases of the junction left unmatched. Germline CDR1 is SGHRS and CDR2 is YFSETQ. The CDR3 DNA reads as TGCGCCAGCAGCACGGGACTAGCGGGGGGAACCTACGAGCAGTACTTC. Translating it yields CASSTGLAGGTYEQYF.

The sample holds a few counts of this clonotype. The chain recombines TRBV20-1 with TRBJ2-3; the match to TRBD2 covers 9 bases. The germline CDR1 and CDR2 sequences are DFQATT and SNEGSKA (reference sequence). CDR3 length: 14 residues. V shed 7 bases and J 3 bases; nucleotides not matched to a gene: 8. CDR3 protein: CSGGLAGITDTQYF. CDR3 nucleotide sequence: TGCAGTGGGGGGCTAGCGGGGATAACAGATACGCAGTATTTT.

The chain is built from TRBV6-5 and TRBJ1-6, with 9 bases that match TRBD1. V trimming: 1 base; J trimming: 14 bases; junction bases outside the gene matches: 12. This CDR3 contains 16 residues. Germline assignment: CDR1 MNHEY and CDR2 SVGAGI. CDR3 nucleotides: TGTGCCAGCAGTTACTTATCGGACAGGGGAAGAGCGGCCCTCCACTTT. Translating it yields CASSYLSDRGRAALHF.

This clonotype was detected ten times or more. The rearrangement uses TRBV29-1 and TRBJ2-5, with 8 bases lining up with TRBD1. The trim removed 2 bases at V and 7 bases at J, leaving 18 bases unmatched. CDR1 and CDR2 (germline): SQVTM, ANQGSEA. The length of the CDR3 is 17 residues. For the CDR3, the DNA is TGCAGCGTTGAATCTCCCCAGACAGGGGCTAGATTATTGACCCAGTACTTC. It codes for CSVESPQTGARLLTQYF.

This sequence joins TRBV6-1 and TRBJ2-2; 9 bases agree with TRBD1. The CDR3 runs 15 residues. V shed 8 bases, J shed 4 bases, and the junction held 8 bases outside the gene matches. Germline CDR1 is MNHNS and CDR2 is SASEGT. CDR3 protein: CASRQGGTLTGELFF. The CDR3 DNA follows: TGTGCCAGCCGACAGGGGGGAACCCTCACCGGGGAGCTGTTTTTT.

This clonotype was counted a few times. The DNA for the CDR3 is TGTGCCACAACGAACCCAGGTCGTAATTCACCCCTCCACTTT. Its translation: CATTNPGRNSPLHF. The V call is TRBV6-1, the J call TRBJ1-6; D is unclear. V dropped 10 bases and J dropped 6 bases, with 16 bases sitting between them. Germline CDR1 reads MNHNS; CDR2 reads SASEGT. CDR3 length: 14 amino acids.

A few counts support this clonotype. This chain connects TRBV6-5 to TRBJ2-1; no definite D call. The CDR3 extends over 15 amino acids. Per germline, CDR1 MNHEY and CDR2 SVGAGI. Between the trimmed V and J ends, which lost 2 bases and 0 bases, there was a span of 8 bases. Written as DNA, the CDR3 is TGTGCCAGCAGTTACGTACAGAGCTCCTACAATGAGCAGTTCTTC. Protein sequence: CASSYVQSSYNEQFF.